A selection of T cell receptor beta chains follows, all from one sample in a study of T cell changes during pregnancy in multiple sclerosis. Here immunoSEQ multiplex PCR was the method, and the copy in TCRdb shows in-frame clones only, minus some. The table lists 55,000 to 65,000 clones, roughly 94% of them singletons. Material: CD8+ T cells from peripheral blood mononuclear cells, obtained in the third trimester of pregnancy. Receptors were obtained from a female donor with multiple sclerosis, enrolled in a pregnancy study. The CDR3 runs from the conserved cysteine through the conserved F or W. D genes are given only for firm matches. Rows give clone size only sometimes, using once, few, many, or a class for an expanded clone.

J | V | size | D | CDR3 | DNA
TRBJ1-2 | TRBV20-1 | - | - | CSATGEGYTF | TGCAGTGCTACGGGGGAAGGCTACACCTTC
TRBJ2-7 | TRBV5-6 | - | TRBD1 | CASSLGTGAYEQYF | TGTGCCAGCAGCTTAGGGACAGGGGCCTACGAGCAGTACTTC
TRBJ2-7 | TRBV6-4 | - | TRBD2 | CASSEFAGEYEQYF | TGTGCCAGCAGTGAATTCGCGGGAGAGTACGAGCAGTACTTC
TRBJ2-6 | TRBV21-1 | - | - | CASKMAGSGANVLTF | TGTGCCAGCAAAATGGCCGGGTCCGGGGCCAACGTCCTGACTTTC
TRBJ2-1 | TRBV29-1 | once | - | CSVLPGVAEQFF | TGCAGCGTGTTGCCGGGAGTAGCAGAGCAGTTCTTC
TRBJ2-3 | TRBV9 | - | TRBD2 | CASSVGSSGSLDTQYF | TGTGCCAGCAGCGTAGGTTCTAGCGGGTCATTGGATACGCAGTATTTT
TRBJ2-6 | TRBV4-2 | few | TRBD2 | CASSQEGLAGSGANVLTF | TGTGCCAGCAGCCAAGAGGGACTAGCGGGCTCTGGGGCCAACGTCCTGACTTTC
TRBJ1-5 | TRBV5-6 | - | TRBD1 | CASSSTGAPGQPQHF | TGTGCCAGCAGCTCTACAGGGGCGCCAGGACAGCCCCAGCATTTT
TRBJ2-7 | TRBV13 | - | - | CASSYTSEQYF | TGTGCCAGCAGCTACACTAGCGAGCAGTACTTC
TRBJ1-1 | TRBV30 | - | - | CAWSRESNTEAFF | TGTGCCTGGAGTCGGGAGTCCAACACTGAAGCTTTCTTT
TRBJ2-5 | TRBV7-6 | - | TRBD1 | CASSLPDRGDGETQYF | TGTGCCAGCAGCTTACCGGACAGGGGGGATGGAGAGACCCAGTACTTC
TRBJ1-4 | TRBV7-9 | - | TRBD1 | CASRSTGGFSTNEKLFF | TGTGCCAGCAGGTCAACAGGGGGCTTCTCAACTAATGAAAAACTGTTTTTT
TRBJ1-2 | TRBV11-2 | once | - | CASSLGCCGLGYTF | TGTGCCAGCAGCTTAGGGTGCTGCGGGCTAGGCTACACCTTC
TRBJ1-1 | TRBV27 | - | - | CASSLYSLFEEAFF | TGTGCCAGCAGTCTTTATTCCCTCTTCGAGGAAGCTTTCTTT
TRBJ2-2 | TRBV4-3 | - | - | CASSQGWIRGGELFF | TGCGCCAGCAGCCAAGGTTGGATAAGAGGCGGGGAGCTGTTTTTT
TRBJ1-6 | TRBV6-5 | - | - | CASSSSWSDNSPLHF | TGTGCCAGCAGCTCATCATGGTCGGATAATTCACCCCTCCACTTT